This is a list of T cell receptor beta chains from one sample in a study of beta chain features in type 1 diabetes. TCRdb's copy holds only in-frame clones and misses some; the assay was immunoSEQ multiplex PCR. The table shows roughly 170,000 clones, with about 13% occurring only once. Sequencing was carried out using central memory CD4+ T cells from blood. The receptors derive from a young woman in good health. CDR3s include the opening cysteine and the closing phenylalanine or tryptophan. D genes are given only for firm matches. The size of a clone is reported for some rows only, either as once, few or many, or as a class for expanded clones.

d_call: NA; v_call: TRBV5-4; clone_size: many; j_call: TRBJ2-2; cdr3_length: 15; cdr3_aa: CASSLAASHTGELFF; cdr3_nt: TGTGCCAGCAGCTTGGCCGCTAGCCACACCGGGGAGCTGTTTTTT
d_call: NA; v_call: TRBV28; clone_size: few; j_call: TRBJ2-3; cdr3_length: 14; cdr3_aa: CASRLAAPTDTQYF; cdr3_nt: TGTGCCAGCAGGCTAGCAGCACCCACAGATACGCAGTATTTT
d_call: TRBD2; v_call: TRBV7-9; clone_size: once; j_call: TRBJ2-5; cdr3_length: 15; cdr3_aa: CASSSREGLREDQYF; cdr3_nt: TGTGCCAGCAGCTCCCGGGAGGGGTTAAGGGAGGACCAGTACTTC
d_call: TRBD1; v_call: TRBV18; clone_size: NA; j_call: TRBJ2-5; cdr3_length: 15; cdr3_aa: CASSPPRGQRETQYF; cdr3_nt: TGTGCCAGCTCACCACCCAGGGGGCAGAGGGAGACCCAGTACTTC
d_call: NA; v_call: TRBV4-3; clone_size: few; j_call: TRBJ2-7; cdr3_length: 17; cdr3_aa: CASSQDPYGEAPYEQYF; cdr3_nt: TGCGCCAGCAGCCAAGATCCTTACGGGGAGGCCCCCTACGAGCAGTACTTC
d_call: TRBD2; v_call: TRBV29-1; clone_size: few; j_call: TRBJ2-3; cdr3_length: 14; cdr3_aa: CSVPPRTSENTQYF; cdr3_nt: TGCAGCGTTCCCCCCCGGACTAGCGAAAATACGCAGTATTTT
d_call: TRBD2; v_call: TRBV7-9; clone_size: NA; j_call: TRBJ2-1; cdr3_length: 14; cdr3_aa: CASSRTSGRHEQFF; cdr3_nt: TGTGCCAGCAGCCGGACTAGCGGGCGGCATGAGCAGTTCTTC
d_call: NA; v_call: TRBV9; clone_size: few; j_call: TRBJ2-3; cdr3_length: 16; cdr3_aa: CASSPRADVNTDTQYF; cdr3_nt: TGTGCCAGCAGCCCCAGGGCGGATGTCAACACAGATACGCAGTATTTT
d_call: NA; v_call: TRBV5-1; clone_size: NA; j_call: TRBJ2-1; cdr3_length: 14; cdr3_aa: CASSGTQGVSEQFF; cdr3_nt: TGCGCCAGCAGCGGGACTCAAGGGGTTTCTGAGCAGTTCTTC
d_call: NA; v_call: TRBV5-1; clone_size: few; j_call: TRBJ1-1; cdr3_length: 16; cdr3_aa: CASSLFGPDSNTEAFF; cdr3_nt: TGCGCCAGCAGCTTGTTTGGACCCGACAGCAACACTGAAGCTTTCTTT
d_call: TRBD2; v_call: TRBV5-4; clone_size: NA; j_call: TRBJ2-4; cdr3_length: 16; cdr3_aa: CASSLVSSGSKNIQYF; cdr3_nt: TGTGCCAGCAGCTTGGTGTCTAGCGGGAGCAAAAACATTCAGTACTTC
d_call: NA; v_call: TRBV11-2; clone_size: many; j_call: TRBJ1-2; cdr3_length: 12; cdr3_aa: CASSPGGFGYTF; cdr3_nt: TGTGCCAGCAGCCCAGGAGGATTCGGCTACACCTTC
d_call: TRBD2; v_call: TRBV5-4; clone_size: few; j_call: TRBJ2-5; cdr3_length: 16; cdr3_aa: CASSRRTSGSRETQYF; cdr3_nt: TGTGCCAGCAGCCGCAGGACTAGCGGGAGTAGGGAGACCCAGTACTTC
d_call: NA; v_call: TRBV10-3; clone_size: few; j_call: TRBJ2-7; cdr3_length: 12; cdr3_aa: CAISERSYEQYF; cdr3_nt: TGTGCCATCAGTGAGCGCTCCTACGAGCAGTACTTC
d_call: NA; v_call: TRBV4-2; clone_size: NA; j_call: TRBJ1-1; cdr3_length: 15; cdr3_aa: CASSQEPRGYTEAFF; cdr3_nt: TGTGCCAGCAGCCAAGAACCAAGGGGATACACTGAAGCTTTCTTT
d_call: TRBD1; v_call: TRBV28; clone_size: NA; j_call: TRBJ1-5; cdr3_length: 16; cdr3_aa: CASSSSTGSGNQPQHF; cdr3_nt: TGTGCCAGCAGTTCCTCGACAGGGAGCGGCAATCAGCCCCAGCATTTT
d_call: NA; v_call: TRBV14; clone_size: NA; j_call: TRBJ2-3; cdr3_length: 14; cdr3_aa: CASSPSTGTDTQYF; cdr3_nt: TGTGCCAGCAGCCCCTCGACAGGCACAGATACGCAGTATTTT
d_call: NA; v_call: TRBV7-2; clone_size: few; j_call: TRBJ2-5; cdr3_length: 14; cdr3_aa: CASSGRRGRETQYF; cdr3_nt: TGTGCCAGCAGCGGACGCAGGGGAAGAGAGACCCAGTACTTC
d_call: TRBD2; v_call: TRBV7-2; clone_size: few; j_call: TRBJ2-1; cdr3_length: 15; cdr3_aa: CASSGRRAGGNEQFF; cdr3_nt: TGTGCCAGCAGCGGTCGAAGAGCGGGAGGGAATGAGCAGTTCTTC
d_call: NA; v_call: TRBV20-1; clone_size: NA; j_call: TRBJ1-1; cdr3_length: 11; cdr3_aa: CSASRGTEAFF; cdr3_nt: TGCAGTGCTAGCCGAGGGACTGAAGCTTTCTTT
d_call: NA; v_call: TRBV30; clone_size: few; j_call: TRBJ1-3; cdr3_length: 13; cdr3_aa: CAWSVNREGLIYF; cdr3_nt: TGTGCCTGGAGTGTAAATAGAGAGGGCCTGATATATTTT
d_call: TRBD2; v_call: TRBV4-1; clone_size: few; j_call: TRBJ2-3; cdr3_length: 17; cdr3_aa: CASSQDRASGRTDTQYF; cdr3_nt: TGCGCCAGCAGCCAAGATCGGGCTAGCGGGAGAACAGATACGCAGTATTTT
d_call: TRBD1; v_call: TRBV18; clone_size: NA; j_call: TRBJ1-4; cdr3_length: 16; cdr3_aa: CASSRNRGSTNEKLFF; cdr3_nt: TGTGCCAGCTCCCGAAACAGGGGGAGCACTAATGAAAAACTGTTTTTT
d_call: TRBD1; v_call: TRBV9; clone_size: few; j_call: TRBJ2-5; cdr3_length: 16; cdr3_aa: CASSVGTGITQETQYF; cdr3_nt: TGTGCCAGCAGCGTAGGGACAGGAATAACACAAGAGACCCAGTACTTC
d_call: TRBD2; v_call: TRBV30; clone_size: few; j_call: TRBJ2-1; cdr3_length: 15; cdr3_aa: CAWSRDGRASNEQFF; cdr3_nt: TGTGCCTGGAGTAGGGACGGGAGGGCCTCGAATGAGCAGTTCTTC
d_call: NA; v_call: TRBV5-1; clone_size: few; j_call: TRBJ1-1; cdr3_length: 14; cdr3_aa: CASSPYGTNTEAFF; cdr3_nt: TGCGCCAGCAGCCCCTACGGGACTAACACTGAAGCTTTCTTT
d_call: NA; v_call: TRBV5-1; clone_size: few; j_call: TRBJ2-6; cdr3_length: 15; cdr3_aa: CASSPWESGANVLTF; cdr3_nt: TGCGCCAGCAGCCCCTGGGAGTCTGGGGCCAACGTCCTGACTTTC
d_call: NA; v_call: TRBV6-1; clone_size: few; j_call: TRBJ1-4; cdr3_length: 14; cdr3_aa: CASRDTGWDEKLFF; cdr3_nt: TGTGCCAGCAGGGATACAGGTTGGGATGAAAAACTGTTTTTT
d_call: NA; v_call: TRBV28; clone_size: few; j_call: TRBJ2-7; cdr3_length: 13; cdr3_aa: CASSVGVTYEQYF; cdr3_nt: TGTGCCAGCAGTGTCGGTGTTACCTACGAGCAGTACTTC
d_call: NA; v_call: TRBV20-1; clone_size: NA; j_call: TRBJ2-7; cdr3_length: 11; cdr3_aa: CSARPSYEQYF; cdr3_nt: TGCAGTGCTAGACCTAGCTACGAGCAGTACTTC
d_call: NA; v_call: TRBV30; clone_size: NA; j_call: TRBJ2-7; cdr3_length: 12; cdr3_aa: CAWRASSSEQYF; cdr3_nt: TGTGCCTGGAGAGCCTCTAGCAGTGAGCAGTACTTC
d_call: NA; v_call: TRBV29-1; clone_size: few; j_call: TRBJ2-7; cdr3_length: 13; cdr3_aa: CSVDSVGSYEQYF; cdr3_nt: TGCAGCGTTGATTCGGTTGGCTCCTACGAGCAGTACTTC
d_call: NA; v_call: TRBV4-3; clone_size: few; j_call: TRBJ2-3; cdr3_length: 15; cdr3_aa: CASSQDQGRSDTQYF; cdr3_nt: TGCGCCAGCAGCCAAGATCAAGGGAGGTCAGATACGCAGTATTTT
d_call: TRBD1; v_call: TRBV2; clone_size: NA; j_call: TRBJ1-5; cdr3_length: 15; cdr3_aa: CASSSDRGFDQPQHF; cdr3_nt: TGTGCCAGCAGTTCGGACAGGGGATTTGATCAGCCCCAGCATTTT
d_call: TRBD2; v_call: TRBV16; clone_size: few; j_call: TRBJ2-1; cdr3_length: 16; cdr3_aa: CASSQSKGGRYNEQFF; cdr3_nt: TGTGCCAGCAGCCAATCGAAGGGCGGGAGGTACAATGAGCAGTTCTTC
d_call: NA; v_call: TRBV19; clone_size: NA; j_call: TRBJ2-5; cdr3_length: 14; cdr3_aa: CASSPDRWYETQYF; cdr3_nt: TGTGCCAGTAGCCCAGACAGGTGGTACGAGACCCAGTACTTC
d_call: TRBD1; v_call: TRBV7-9; clone_size: few; j_call: TRBJ1-2; cdr3_length: 14; cdr3_aa: CASSSYQGARGYTF; cdr3_nt: TGTGCCAGCAGCTCGTATCAGGGGGCGCGTGGCTACACCTTC
d_call: NA; v_call: TRBV30; clone_size: NA; j_call: TRBJ2-3; cdr3_length: 14; cdr3_aa: CAWSVGVSADTQYF; cdr3_nt: TGTGCCTGGAGTGTAGGGGTATCGGCAGATACGCAGTATTTT
d_call: TRBD1; v_call: TRBV27; clone_size: NA; j_call: TRBJ1-2; cdr3_length: 14; cdr3_aa: CASSLGNRGQGYTF; cdr3_nt: TGTGCCAGCAGTTTGGGTAACAGGGGGCAAGGCTACACCTTC
d_call: NA; v_call: TRBV11-2; clone_size: NA; j_call: TRBJ1-4; cdr3_length: 15; cdr3_aa: CASSLGVGQGEKLFF; cdr3_nt: TGTGCCAGCAGCTTAGGGGTAGGGCAGGGTGAAAAACTGTTTTTT
d_call: NA; v_call: TRBV7-2; clone_size: NA; j_call: TRBJ2-7; cdr3_length: 15; cdr3_aa: CASSAGTGASYEQYF; cdr3_nt: TGTGCCAGCAGCGCCGGGACTGGAGCCTCCTACGAGCAGTACTTC
d_call: TRBD1; v_call: TRBV28; clone_size: NA; j_call: TRBJ2-7; cdr3_length: 14; cdr3_aa: CASTGGQGLYEQYF; cdr3_nt: TGTGCCAGCACCGGGGGACAGGGCCTCTACGAGCAGTACTTC
d_call: TRBD2; v_call: TRBV6-5; clone_size: few; j_call: TRBJ2-7; cdr3_length: 15; cdr3_aa: CASSSTSGRTYEQYF; cdr3_nt: TGTGCCAGCAGTTCGACTAGCGGGAGGACCTACGAGCAGTACTTC
d_call: TRBD2; v_call: TRBV6-5; clone_size: NA; j_call: TRBJ2-7; cdr3_length: 16; cdr3_aa: CASSYSTNSGSYEQYF; cdr3_nt: TGTGCCAGCAGTTACTCGACGAATAGCGGGAGTTACGAGCAGTACTTC
d_call: NA; v_call: TRBV29-1; clone_size: NA; j_call: TRBJ1-2; cdr3_length: 12; cdr3_aa: CSVERTDRGYTF; cdr3_nt: TGCAGCGTTGAAAGGACAGATCGTGGCTACACCTTC
d_call: TRBD2; v_call: TRBV7-9; clone_size: few; j_call: TRBJ2-3; cdr3_length: 15; cdr3_aa: CASSSGRGSTDTQYF; cdr3_nt: TGTGCCAGCAGCTCTGGGAGGGGTAGCACAGATACGCAGTATTTT
d_call: TRBD1; v_call: TRBV25-1; clone_size: NA; j_call: TRBJ2-4; cdr3_length: 15; cdr3_aa: CASSAPGTGGNIQYF; cdr3_nt: TGTGCCAGCAGTGCGCCCGGGACAGGGGGAAACATTCAGTACTTC
d_call: TRBD1; v_call: TRBV29-1; clone_size: many; j_call: TRBJ2-5; cdr3_length: 14; cdr3_aa: CSVRTGQRGETQYF; cdr3_nt: TGCAGCGTCCGGACAGGGCAAAGAGGGGAGACCCAGTACTTC
d_call: NA; v_call: TRBV6-5; clone_size: NA; j_call: TRBJ1-5; cdr3_length: 13; cdr3_aa: CASTGHPNQPQHF; cdr3_nt: TGTGCCAGCACCGGACACCCGAATCAGCCCCAGCATTTT
d_call: NA; v_call: TRBV5-6; clone_size: few; j_call: TRBJ2-7; cdr3_length: 14; cdr3_aa: CASSSPGHYYEQYF; cdr3_nt: TGTGCCAGCAGCTCTCCGGGACATTACTACGAGCAGTACTTC
d_call: TRBD1; v_call: TRBV7-2; clone_size: NA; j_call: TRBJ2-7; cdr3_length: 15; cdr3_aa: CASSPPGQGTNEQYF; cdr3_nt: TGTGCCAGCAGCCCACCGGGACAGGGGACGAACGAGCAGTACTTC
d_call: TRBD2; v_call: TRBV7-3; clone_size: NA; j_call: TRBJ2-5; cdr3_length: 16; cdr3_aa: CASSSKAGVGQETQYF; cdr3_nt: TGTGCCAGCAGCTCCAAAGCGGGAGTGGGGCAAGAGACCCAGTACTTC
d_call: TRBD2; v_call: TRBV18; clone_size: few; j_call: TRBJ2-2; cdr3_length: 18; cdr3_aa: CASSPAWSGRANTGELFF; cdr3_nt: TGTGCCAGCTCACCAGCTTGGAGCGGGAGGGCCAACACCGGGGAGCTGTTTTTT
d_call: TRBD2; v_call: TRBV28; clone_size: few; j_call: TRBJ2-7; cdr3_length: 15; cdr3_aa: CASRGDLAGLYEQYF; cdr3_nt: TGTGCCAGCCGGGGGGATCTAGCGGGACTATACGAGCAGTACTTC
d_call: NA; v_call: TRBV7-2; clone_size: few; j_call: TRBJ2-1; cdr3_length: 15; cdr3_aa: CASSLGGRLNNEQFF; cdr3_nt: TGTGCCAGCAGCTTAGGCGGAAGACTGAACAATGAGCAGTTCTTC
d_call: TRBD1; v_call: TRBV19; clone_size: NA; j_call: TRBJ2-1; cdr3_length: 16; cdr3_aa: CASSPRGRSSYNEQFF; cdr3_nt: TGTGCCAGTAGTCCCAGGGGGCGGTCCTCCTACAATGAGCAGTTCTTC
d_call: NA; v_call: TRBV2; clone_size: few; j_call: TRBJ2-7; cdr3_length: 13; cdr3_aa: CASKGNGNYEQYF; cdr3_nt: TGTGCCAGCAAAGGGAACGGGAACTACGAGCAGTACTTC
d_call: NA; v_call: TRBV14; clone_size: few; j_call: TRBJ1-1; cdr3_length: 14; cdr3_aa: CASSHRSGFTEAFF; cdr3_nt: TGTGCCAGCAGCCATCGGTCAGGGTTCACTGAAGCTTTCTTT
d_call: TRBD2; v_call: TRBV7-2; clone_size: few; j_call: TRBJ2-7; cdr3_length: 14; cdr3_aa: CASSWGGRANEQYF; cdr3_nt: TGTGCCAGCAGCTGGGGCGGGAGGGCCAACGAGCAGTACTTC